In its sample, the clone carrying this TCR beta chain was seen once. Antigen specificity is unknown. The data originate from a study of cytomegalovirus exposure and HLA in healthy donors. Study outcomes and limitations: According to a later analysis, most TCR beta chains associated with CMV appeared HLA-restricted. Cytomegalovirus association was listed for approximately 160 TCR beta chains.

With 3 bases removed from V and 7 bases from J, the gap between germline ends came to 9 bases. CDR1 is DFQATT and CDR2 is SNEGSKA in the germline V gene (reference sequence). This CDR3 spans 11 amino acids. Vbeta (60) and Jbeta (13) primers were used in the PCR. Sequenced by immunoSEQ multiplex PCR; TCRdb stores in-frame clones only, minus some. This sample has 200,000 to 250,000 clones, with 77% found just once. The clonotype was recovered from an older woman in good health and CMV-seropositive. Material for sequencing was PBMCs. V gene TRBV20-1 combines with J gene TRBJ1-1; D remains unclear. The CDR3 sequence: CSARAPGEAFF. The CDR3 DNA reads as TGCAGTGCTAGGGCGCCGGGTGAAGCTTTCTTT.